These 21 T cell receptor beta chains share one sample of origin, sequenced in a study of blood T cell repertoires in COVID-19. TCRdb keeps only in-frame clones here, not all; method: immunoSEQ multiplex PCR. The table has roughly 180,000 clones, over 80% seen once. The sample was PBMCs or T cells enriched from blood (not recorded which). The receptors here all came from a woman aged 55-69 years who had recovered from COVID-19.

The chain is built from TRBV27 and TRBJ2-1, with 10 bases lining up with TRBD2. CDR3 length: 17 amino acids. J lost 2 bases, V lost 1 base, and 5 bases had no gene match. Germline V CDR1 and CDR2: MNHEY, SMNVEV (reference sequence). The CDR3 DNA follows: TGTGCCAGCAGTTTATACAGCGGGGGGGCCGCCTACAATGAGCAGTTCTTC. Protein: CASSLYSGGAAYNEQFF.

The chain is built from TRBV2 and TRBJ1-5; no reliable D call. This CDR3 spans 14 amino acids. In germline, CDR1 is SNHLY, CDR2 FYNNEI. V was pared by 9 bases and J by 2 bases, with 14 bases between. The CDR3 reads CASQFGWRNQPQHF. The CDR3 DNA reads as TGTGCCAGTCAATTCGGGTGGCGCAATCAGCCCCAGCATTTT.

The gene calls are TRBV7-9 and TRBJ2-1; D is uncertain. The germline V gene encodes CDR1 SEHNR and CDR2 FQNEAQ (reference sequence). Trimming cost V 3 bases and J 8 bases, with 5 bases left between them. This CDR3 contains 11 residues. The CDR3 DNA reads as TGTGCCAGCAGCTTTCGGGATGAGCAGTTCTTC. It codes for CASSFRDEQFF.

This clone was counted a few times. The chain combines TRBV5-1 with TRBJ2-7; D perhaps matches TRBD1 (6 bases). The germline CDR1 and CDR2 sequences are SGHRS and YFSETQ. This CDR3 region has 13 residues. V gave up 1 base and J gave up 5 bases, with 10 bases separating them. CDR3 amino acids: CASSLQGSNEQYF. DNA for the CDR3: TGCGCCAGCAGCTTGCAGGGGTCTAACGAGCAGTACTTC.

The rearrangement links TRBV5-1 to TRBJ2-2, with 12 positions matching TRBD2. This CDR3 has 16 amino acids. After removal of 3 bases from V and 3 bases from J, the junction contained 3 bases not matched to a gene. Germline lookup yields CDR1 SGHRS and CDR2 YFSETQ. In DNA form, the CDR3 reads TGCGCCAGCAGCTCTGGACTAGCGGGGTACACCGGGGAGCTGTTTTTT. Protein sequence: CASSSGLAGYTGELFF.

CDR3 DNA sequence: TGCGCCAGCAGTCGAGGACTTGCGAGCACAGATACGCAGTATTTT. Its translation is CASSRGLASTDTQYF. The chain employs TRBV4-1 and TRBJ2-3; D possibly corresponds to TRBD2 (5 bases). Germline assignment: CDR1 MGHRA and CDR2 YSYEKL. This CDR3 is 15 amino acids long. V was trimmed by 6 bases and J by 0 bases, leaving 13 bases between them.

The chain couples TRBV28 to TRBJ1-6; the match to TRBD1 covers 11 bases. From germline, CDR1 is MDHEN and CDR2 SYDVKM. This CDR3 is built from 15 residues. J gave up 7 bases and V 4 bases, and 3 bases lay outside the gene matches. Here the CDR3 DNA reads TGTGCCAGCAGTTCGGGGGACAGGGGGAATTCACCCCTCCACTTT. This codes for CASSSGDRGNSPLHF.

The chain joins TRBV5-1 to TRBJ2-1; possibly TRBD1 for D (6 bases). Germline CDR1 is SGHRS and CDR2 is YFSETQ. V was trimmed by 1 base and J by 2 bases, leaving 13 bases between them. The CDR3 runs to 16 residues. CDR3: CASSLTTGVAYNEQFF. CDR3 sequence (DNA): TGCGCCAGCAGCTTGACGACAGGAGTCGCCTACAATGAGCAGTTCTTC.

CDR3 in amino acids: CASSARDRGAEAFF. The DNA for the CDR3 is TGTGCCAGCAGCGCCCGGGACAGGGGGGCTGAAGCTTTCTTT. The rearrangement links TRBV9 to TRBJ1-1, with TRBD1 identical over 11 bases. Trimming removed 3 bases from V and 6 bases from J; junction bases left unmatched: 4. This CDR3 comprises 14 residues. Per germline, CDR1 SGDLS and CDR2 YYNGEE.

This clone was observed a single time. V is TRBV5-8 and J is TRBJ1-1, with D uncertain. Looked up from germline, CDR1 is SGHTS and CDR2 is YDEGEE. The V and J ends lost 5 bases and 1 base respectively, with 15 bases between them. The CDR3 is 15 residues long. The chain's CDR3 is CASRIQSGSNTEAFF. Here the CDR3 DNA reads TGTGCCAGCAGGATACAAAGCGGGTCGAACACTGAAGCTTTCTTT.

Only one count was recorded for this clone. V usage is TRBV27 and J usage is TRBJ2-2; weak D call: TRBD1 (5 bases). The V and J ends lost 2 bases and 6 bases respectively, with 13 bases between them. CDR1 MNHEY and CDR2 SMNVEV come from the germline V gene (reference sequence). This CDR3 spans 15 amino acids. The CDR3 DNA sequence: TGTGCCAGCAGTTTACAGATCTTAGGGGCCGGGGAGCTGTTTTTT. As protein: CASSLQILGAGELFF.

V is TRBV7-9 and J is TRBJ2-7; TRBD2 matches at 8 bases. J lost 5 bases, V lost 5 bases, and 5 bases had no gene match. The length of the CDR3 is 13 residues. Looked up from germline, CDR1 is SEHNR and CDR2 is FQNEAQ (reference sequence). The CDR3, as DNA: TGTGCCAGCAGCAGCGGGAGAATCCACGAGCAGTACTTC. Translation gives CASSSGRIHEQYF.

This clone was detected only a few times. The V call is TRBV28, the J call TRBJ1-4; possible D gene TRBD1, 6 bases. The germline V and J ends were trimmed by 6 bases and 7 bases, with 18 bases remaining between them. CDR3 size: 15 residues. Germline V gene lookup returns CDR1 MDHEN and CDR2 SYDVKM. As DNA, the CDR3 is TGTGCCAGCAGGGGGGCCCAGGGGATGAGTGAAAAACTGTTTTTT. As protein: CASRGAQGMSEKLFF.

This clone has just one count. The genes are TRBV11-2 and TRBJ2-3; TRBD2 might be the D (7 bases). CDR3 length: 16 residues. V was clipped by 3 bases and J by 3 bases, with 16 bases between them. Germline V gives CDR1 SGHAT, CDR2 FQNNGV. In DNA, the CDR3 is TGTGCCAGCAGCTTGGCGGGGGCCGCCTTGACAGATACGCAGTATTTT. It codes for CASSLAGAALTDTQYF.

The rearrangement uses TRBV5-1 and TRBJ2-7, with 12 bases lining up with TRBD2. V trimming: 0 bases; J trimming: 8 bases; junction bases outside the gene matches: 3. This CDR3 is built from 14 residues. Germline CDR1 is SGHRS and CDR2 is YFSETQ. CDR3 DNA: TGCGCCAGCAGCTTGGGACTAGCGGGGGATCAGCAGTACTTC. Translating gives CASSLGLAGDQQYF. Full variable domain (remainder filled in from reference TRBV5-1 and TRBJ2-7): KAGVTQTPRYLIKTRGQQVTLSCSPISGHRSVSWYQQTPGQGLQFLFEYFSETQRNKGNFPGRFSGRQFSNSRSEMNVSTLELGDSALYLCASSLGLAGDQQYFGPGTRLTVT.

This clone was seen just once. The chain couples TRBV15 to TRBJ1-1; D perhaps matches TRBD1 (6 bases). V lost 0 bases and J lost 4, with 12 bases in between. This CDR3 contains 15 residues. Germline lookup yields CDR1 LNHNV and CDR2 YYDKDF (reference sequence). The CDR3 loop is CATSREGRQVTEAFF. CDR3 nucleotides: TGTGCCACCAGCAGAGAGGGGCGACAGGTCACTGAAGCTTTCTTT.

The rearrangement uses TRBV24-1 and TRBJ1-6; the D gene is possibly TRBD1 (5 bases). Germline CDR1 KGHDR, CDR2 SFDVKD. Trimming took 6 bases from V and 7 from J, leaving 12 bases between them. This CDR3 comprises 14 residues. CDR3 DNA sequence: TGTGCCACCAGTTTTTTTGGGGGGAATTCACCCCTCCACTTT. Protein sequence: CATSFFGGNSPLHF.

V gene TRBV4-2 combines with J gene TRBJ2-1; a possible D gene is TRBD1 (7 bases). There are 14 residues in the CDR3. The V gene lost 1 base and the J gene lost 8 bases, with 12 bases spanning the gap. CDR1 and CDR2 (germline): LGHNA, YNFKEQ. This CDR3 is CASSQAQGGHEQFF. Here the CDR3 DNA reads TGTGCCAGCAGCCAAGCCCAGGGGGGCCATGAGCAGTTCTTC.

This clone was counted between two and nine times. The gene calls are TRBV3-1 (or the pseudogene TRBV3-2) and TRBJ1-1; possibly TRBD1 for D (6 bases). Germline V gene sequence: CDR1 LGHDT, CDR2 YNNKEL (reference sequence). The CDR3 contains 13 residues. Trimming stripped 2 bases from V and 8 bases from J, with 12 bases between. The CDR3, as DNA: TGTGCCAGCAGCCAAACAGGGAGAGGGGAAGCTTTCTTT. Translated, it gives CASSQTGRGEAFF.

The genes are TRBV19 and TRBJ1-2; TRBD1 matches at 7 bases. V lost 1 base and J lost 3; bases outside the gene matches: 5. The CDR3 extends over 15 amino acids. Germline V CDR1 and CDR2: LNHDA, SQIVND (reference sequence). CDR3 sequence (DNA): TGTGCCAGTAGTATAGGGGACAGAGCTTACTATGGCTACACCTTC. Its protein is CASSIGDRAYYGYTF.

The chain joins TRBV2 to TRBJ2-1; 10 bases agree with TRBD2. This CDR3 region has 14 residues. Trimming took 3 bases from V and 6 from J; bases not matched to a gene: 2. Germline V gene data show CDR1 as SNHLY and CDR2 as FYNNEI. The CDR3 protein is CASSDGTSVNEQFF. DNA for the CDR3: TGTGCCAGCAGTGATGGGACTAGCGTCAATGAGCAGTTCTTC.